This entry concerns a single T cell receptor beta chain. This sample is drawn from a study of control samples from healthy donors and cancer patients. TCRdb's copy holds only in-frame clones and misses some; the assay was immunoSEQ multiplex PCR. The data contain over 150,000 clones, about 91% of them singletons. The CDR3 length is 18 residues. Per germline, CDR1 SGHTA and CDR2 FQGNSA. V dropped 2 bases and J dropped 2 bases, with 21 bases sitting between them. This TCR derives from a woman aged 40 to 50 in good health. The sequencing sample was made of blood. The chain carries TRBV7-2 and TRBJ2-5; D perhaps matches TRBD2 (6 bases). The CDR3 sequence: CASSLSIGTYKVQETQYF. DNA for the CDR3: TGTGCCAGCAGCTTAAGTATCGGGACTTACAAGGTTCAAGAGACCCAGTACTTC. The full variable domain, rest sourced from reference TRBV7-2 and TRBJ2-5, is GAGVSQSPSNKVTEKGKDVELRCDPISGHTALYWYRQSLGQGLEFLIYFQGNSAPDKSGLPSDRFSAERTGGSVSTLTIQRTQQEDSAVYLCASSLSIGTYKVQETQYFGPGTRLLVL.